This T cell receptor (beta chain) stems from a study of human T cells and chemical hapten exposure. Turning to the study itself: The study traced per-sample TCR yield variation mainly to small differences in pooled library volumes.

Study-wide points: The study found that DPC sensitization did not change TCRs above 1 in 1000 frequency.

TCRdb processed the RACE reads anew with MiXCR; each CDR3 protein has one entry. Of approximately 52,000 distinct CDR3 sequences listed, approximately 10% are singletons. Indicated time point: patch test 1, 2 weeks after DPC sensitization. Treatment here: therapeutic diphenylcyclopropenone sensitization with weekly scalp DPC. The starting material, unfractionated whole blood, was used for total RNA extraction. Blood sampling occurred before each patch-test application. Ten or more counts support this clonotype. Its antigen remains unidentified. This TCR was recovered from a woman between 40 and 55 years old with alopecia areata. Some clones in this sample may be carry-over from other donors' samples. The sequenced sample was whole blood, obtained in connection with sensitization to the hapten diphenylcyclopropenone (DPC).

The CDR3 protein is CASSSGTASWDGYTF. For the CDR3, the DNA is TGCGCCAGCAGCTCCGGGACCGCCAGTTGGGATGGCTACACCTTC. The chain links TRBV5-1 to TRBJ1-2; maybe TRBD1 (5 bases). The CDR3 length is 15 residues. Germline assignment: CDR1 SGHRS and CDR2 YFSETQ. Between the trimmed V and J ends, which lost 3 bases and 6 bases, there was a span of 18 bases. Variable domain in full (rest from reference TRBV5-1 and TRBJ1-2): KAGVTQTPRYLIKTRGQQVTLSCSPISGHRSVSWYQQTPGQGLQFLFEYFSETQRNKGNFPGRFSGRQFSNSRSEMNVSTLELGDSALYLCASSSGTASWDGYTFGSGTRLTVV.